This entry describes one TCR beta chain. Its matching antigen is unknown. The data were obtained in a study of T cells in localized non-small cell lung cancer. General study results and limits: Tumor showed lower T cell clonality than uninvolved adjacent lung, where it was highest.

The V gene's germline CDR1 is PRHDT and CDR2 FYEKMQ (reference sequence). After removal of 4 bases from V and 3 bases from J, the junction contained 7 bases not matched to a gene. The CDR3 length is 15 residues. Measured with immunoSEQ multiplex PCR; TCRdb has only the in-frame clones, and not every one. The sample contains tens of thousands of clones, around 90% of which appear only once. The input for sequencing was peripheral blood, taken before any cancer treatment. V and J are TRBV13 and TRBJ2-7, with 9 nucleotides matching TRBD1. The clonotype was recovered from a man between 40 and 75 years old with stage I squamous cell lung carcinoma. CDR3 protein: CASSSSPGQGYEQYF. The CDR3 DNA reads TGTGCCAGCAGCTCCAGCCCGGGACAGGGCTACGAGCAGTACTTC. The full variable domain, with the rest looked up from reference TRBV13 and TRBJ2-7, is AAGVIQSPRHLIKEKRETATLKCYPIPRHDTVYWYQQGPGQDPQFLISFYEKMQSDKGSIPDRFSAQQFSDYHSELNMSSLELGDSALYFCASSSSPGQGYEQYFGPGTRLTVT.